This is a list of T cell receptor beta chains from one sample in a study of regulatory T cells in long-lasting Graves disease. TCRdb processed the multiplex PCR reads anew with MiXCR; each CDR3 protein has one entry. The sample includes 350,000 to 550,000 distinct CDR3 sequences, about a sixth seen only once; the top ten take about 23%. These data also featured in a second study, about T cells in Graves' hyperthyroidism and ophthalmopathy.

The specimen comprised peripheral blood mononuclear cells (PBMCs), sampled at new diagnosis, from a patient treated with antithyroid drugs. These receptors were taken from a woman aged 18-29 years with Graves disease. Each CDR3 is given with its conserved first and last residue. A D gene is named only where the DNA matches it firmly. Clone size is stated in some rows and not others, as once, few, many or a class when expanded.

D: .
J: TRBJ2-3
size: many
length: 14
V: TRBV11-2
CDR3: CASSSGLGPDTQYF
DNA: TGTGCCAGCAGCTCCGGACTGGGACCAGATACGCAGTATTTT

D: .
J: TRBJ2-7
size: .
length: 13
V: TRBV6-2/TRBV6-3
CDR3: CTSTKTESYEQYF
DNA: TGTACCAGCACCAAAACGGAGAGCTACGAGCAGTACTTC

D: .
J: TRBJ1-1
size: many
length: 14
V: TRBV11-2
CDR3: CASSGTKEDTEAFF
DNA: TGTGCCAGCTCGGGCACTAAGGAGGACACTGAAGCTTTCTTT

D: TRBD1
J: TRBJ1-5
size: .
length: 14
V: TRBV6-2/TRBV6-3
CDR3: CATVGQGGNQPQHF
DNA: TGTGCCACCGTGGGACAGGGTGGCAATCAGCCCCAGCATTTT

D: TRBD2
J: TRBJ2-7
size: many
length: 14
V: TRBV7-9
CDR3: CASNQREDNYEQYF
DNA: TGTGCCAGCAATCAGCGGGAGGATAACTACGAGCAGTACTTC

D: .
J: TRBJ1-1
size: many
length: 12
V: TRBV5-1
CDR3: CASSLDWGEAFF
DNA: TGCGCCAGCAGCTTGGATTGGGGTGAAGCTTTCTTT

D: .
J: TRBJ2-3
size: .
length: 13
V: TRBV15
CDR3: CATRRRGPDTQYF
DNA: TGTGCCACCCGTCGGCGGGGTCCAGATACGCAGTATTTT

D: TRBD2
J: TRBJ2-1
size: many
length: 15
V: TRBV5-1
CDR3: CASSGLAGKSNEQFF
DNA: TGCGCCAGCAGCGGACTAGCGGGAAAAAGCAATGAGCAGTTCTTC

D: TRBD2
J: TRBJ2-5
size: many
length: 15
V: TRBV7-9
CDR3: CASSVGTSGTETQYF
DNA: TGTGCCAGCAGCGTCGGGACTAGCGGGACAGAGACCCAGTACTTC

D: TRBD1
J: TRBJ2-2
size: few
length: 15
V: TRBV2
CDR3: CASSLDRVNTGELFF
DNA: TGTGCCAGCAGTTTGGACAGGGTAAACACCGGGGAGCTGTTTTTT

D: .
J: TRBJ2-1
size: .
length: 14
V: TRBV28
CDR3: CATSGRSSYNEQFF
DNA: TGTGCCACCTCGGGACGAAGCTCCTACAATGAGCAGTTCTTC

D: TRBD1
J: TRBJ2-5
size: many
length: 15
V: TRBV20-1
CDR3: CSAARQGYPQETQYF
DNA: TGCAGTGCTGCACGACAGGGCTATCCTCAAGAGACCCAGTACTTC

D: .
J: TRBJ2-1
size: many
length: 15
V: TRBV24-1
CDR3: CATSDSHEGVYEQFF
DNA: TGTGCCACCAGTGATTCGCACGAGGGTGTCTATGAGCAGTTCTTC

D: .
J: TRBJ2-2
size: .
length: 13
V: TRBV6-2/TRBV6-3
CDR3: CASSYTLPVELFF
DNA: TGTGCCAGCAGTTACACCTTGCCTGTGGAGCTGTTTTTT

D: .
J: TRBJ1-5
size: many
length: 18
V: TRBV28
CDR3: CASSFSNTGTEANQPQHF
DNA: TGTGCCAGCAGCTTCTCCAATACCGGGACCGAGGCCAATCAGCCCCAGCATTTT

D: .
J: TRBJ1-5
size: .
length: 12
V: TRBV6-2/TRBV6-3
CDR3: CASSSVPQPQHF
DNA: TGTGCCAGCAGTTCAGTACCTCAGCCCCAGCATTTT

D: .
J: TRBJ2-7
size: many
length: 15
V: TRBV5-1
CDR3: CASSLLGPGSYEQYF
DNA: TGCGCCAGCAGCTTGTTGGGACCCGGCTCCTACGAGCAGTACTTC

D: .
J: TRBJ2-7
size: .
length: 13
V: TRBV6-2/TRBV6-3
CDR3: CASRQWASYEQYF
DNA: TGTGCCAGCAGACAATGGGCGAGCTACGAGCAGTACTTC

D: .
J: TRBJ1-6
size: .
length: 15
V: TRBV5-1
CDR3: CASSKGPGYNSPLHF
DNA: TGCGCCAGCAGCAAAGGTCCAGGATATAATTCACCCCTCCACTTT

D: TRBD2
J: TRBJ2-1
size: many
length: 16
V: TRBV12-3/TRBV12-4
CDR3: CASSPRGGRNLGEQFF
DNA: TGTGCCAGCAGCCCCCGCGGCGGGAGAAACCTGGGCGAGCAGTTCTTC

D: TRBD2
J: TRBJ2-7
size: few
length: 15
V: TRBV28
CDR3: CASTPWGEGLDEQYF
DNA: TGTGCCAGCACCCCTTGGGGGGAGGGCCTAGATGAGCAGTACTTC

D: TRBD1
J: TRBJ2-1
size: many
length: 13
V: TRBV20-1
CDR3: CSAKQGVRGEQFF
DNA: TGCAGTGCTAAACAGGGGGTCAGGGGTGAGCAGTTCTTC

D: TRBD2
J: TRBJ2-7
size: few
length: 16
V: TRBV20-1
CDR3: CSASLGSGSYLYEQYF
DNA: TGCAGTGCTAGCTTAGGTAGCGGGAGCTACCTATACGAGCAGTACTTC

D: TRBD1
J: TRBJ1-6
size: .
length: 19
V: TRBV4-3
CDR3: CASSQDLSDRVSYNSPLHF
DNA: TGCGCCAGCAGCCAAGATTTATCGGACAGGGTGTCCTATAATTCACCCCTCCACTTT

D: TRBD1
J: TRBJ2-7
size: few
length: 14
V: TRBV27
CDR3: CATRLDRASYEQYF
DNA: TGTGCCACCCGGCTCGACAGGGCATCCTACGAGCAGTACTTC

D: TRBD2
J: TRBJ2-5
size: once
length: 14
V: TRBV13
CDR3: CASKLAGGGETQYF
DNA: TGTGCCAGTAAACTAGCGGGAGGGGGAGAGACCCAGTACTTC

D: TRBD2
J: TRBJ2-1
size: .
length: 13
V: TRBV5-1
CDR3: CASSPGLVYEQFF
DNA: TGCGCCAGCAGCCCGGGACTAGTCTACGAGCAGTTCTTC

D: TRBD1
J: TRBJ1-1
size: many
length: 13
V: TRBV29-1
CDR3: CSVDSTGFTEAFF
DNA: TGCAGCGTTGATTCGACAGGGTTCACTGAAGCTTTCTTT

D: TRBD2
J: TRBJ2-2
size: many
length: 17
V: TRBV4-1
CDR3: CAASKVVLAADTGELFF
DNA: TGCGCAGCCAGCAAGGTCGTTCTAGCGGCGGACACCGGGGAGCTGTTTTTT